This T cell receptor beta chain was captured by sequencing in a study of beta chain features in type 1 diabetes (dated by TCRdb to the late 2010s). About the study as a whole: No differences in mean age, gender distribution, total cell number or subset yield were found between patients and healthy donors. A total of approximately 100,000,000 sorted cells were examined across all samples, and the number of cells per subset was strongly correlated with RNA yield. The study compared TCRB repertoires of sorted circulating CD4+ T cell subsets between recently diagnosed type 1 diabetes patients and matched healthy donors. Naive and central memory subsets were obtained from all 30 or so donors, but regulatory and stem cell-like memory subsets were isolated from only 8 patients and roughly 8 healthy donors. The full study reports these points: Only small numbers of individuals were included in the HLA sub-analyses, which left unresolved whether HLA type had any influence on TCRB rearrangement. At VDJ recombination sites, patients with type 1 diabetes made fewer insertions and deleted more nucleotides, a pattern implying thymic rearrangement abnormalities. Sequencing cDNA rather than genomic DNA could over-represent highly expressing activated cells, although activation and CD3 levels did not differ between groups. Naive, central memory and regulatory TCRB repertoires appeared to be more similar among patients than among healthy donors. A moderate but significant shortening of TCRB CDR3 length was observed in type 1 diabetes patients in all four CD4+ subsets. Shorter templates might have been favored by PCR, but patient and control samples were amplified and corrected together, so both groups would have been affected equally by any skew.

Each donor gave one peripheral blood draw, averaging roughly 100 mL, which was collected into heparinised tubes. Using a panel that included CD45RO, CCR7, CD25, CD127, CD95 and CD27, naive, central memory, regulatory and stem cell-like memory CD4+ T cells were sorted on a BD FACSAria II. A purity above 95% was achieved for all sorted populations. PBMCs were isolated right away by Lymphoprep density gradient centrifugation and were stained directly, without culture. So that batch effects would be minimized, each experiment stained and sorted samples in pairs, pairing one healthy donor with one patient. The High Capacity cDNA Reverse Transcription Kit was used to reverse transcribe all of the isolated RNA, meaning that expressed TCRB transcripts were what got sequenced. Deep immunoSEQ sequencing was performed on naive, central memory and regulatory T cell samples, with an average of roughly 4 million total reads per sample. Sorted cells were lysed in RLT buffer and RNA was extracted with DNase-treated RNeasy Micro or Mini kits, depending on cell number. To prevent cross-contamination, every cell subset was processed on its own, while patient and healthy donor samples were processed together. The immunoSEQ multiplex PCR was used to amplify TCRB sequences from cDNA, yielding 87-bp fragments that span the CDR3 region. The amplicons were sequenced using the Illumina HiSeq platform. The original pipeline was this. Synthetic template baselines were used to correct PCR bias computationally, reads within Hamming distance 2 were collapsed together, and singletons that could not be merged were discarded. Reads were aligned against IMGT so that V, D and J genes, CDR3 length and insertions or deletions at six rearrangement sites could be assigned. Within each subset, clonotype counts were normalized to the number of sorted cells before true diversity and Gini coefficients were calculated with the tcR R package. The overlap coefficient, calculated on TCRB nucleotide sequences, was used to quantify repertoire sharing. Out-of-frame TCRB sequences from naive cells were analyzed as a proxy for the pre-selection repertoire. TCRdb limited this immuneACCESS table to in-frame rearrangements with V and J called. A share of clones is missing; checked studies link under half to unresolved V genes, and the rest is unexplained. V, J and clone size are taken as reported in that table, and D and trimming were inferred from the DNA itself. The sample contains a few hundred thousand clones, around 15% of them found a single time. Roughly 0.017% of the sample comes from the top ten.

This clone has just a few counts. Which antigen it targets is not known. Base quality data are lacking; no much larger clone is found one base away. CDR1 and CDR2 are drawn from the germline V gene: MNHNS, SASEGT. The V and J ends are trimmed by 4 bases and 3 bases, leaving 10 bases between them. The CDR3 goes from the cysteine to the phenylalanine over 13 residues. Only the CDR3 part of the read is kept: 39 bases, read in frame from the first base. This chain is built from TRBV6-1 and TRBJ2-7, with TRBD1 as a weak D call on 5 bases. This receptor was taken from a woman aged 18-29 years in good health. The specimen was naive CD4+ T cells from blood. What this sample's cell subset or site label stands for: true naive CD4+ T cells. In nucleotides, the sequence is TGTGCCAGCAGTGGACAGTTAGGCTACGAGCAGTACTTC. This sequence encodes CASSGQLGYEQYF.